These T cell receptor beta chains were read from a single sample in a study of shared clonotypes between healthy human individuals. Clones were sequenced by immunoSEQ multiplex PCR, and TCRdb holds only the in-frame ones, with some missing. The sample gives 2 million to 3 million clones, more than 90% of which show up once; 0.11% to 0.15% is in the top ten. The specimen was naive CD4+ T cells sorted from blood. The receptors stem from a man younger than 30 in good health. Each CDR3 is given with its conserved first and last residue. The D gene is left open where the match is weak. Not every row has a clone size; where given, it reads once, few, many or a size class.

J gene | clone size | V gene | D gene | CDR3 protein | CDR3 DNA
TRBJ2-3 | . | TRBV19 | TRBD2 | CASSALAGGPTDTQYF | TGTGCCAGTAGTGCCCTAGCGGGAGGGCCAACAGATACGCAGTATTTT
TRBJ2-7 | . | TRBV5-1 | TRBD1 | CASSWTGDSYEQYF | TGCGCCAGCAGCTGGACAGGGGACTCCTACGAGCAGTACTTC
TRBJ2-1 | . | TRBV11-3 | . | CASSLRGDNEQFF | TGTGCCAGCAGCTTAAGGGGAGACAATGAGCAGTTCTTC
TRBJ1-5 | . | TRBV19 | . | CASSIGSTIASPQHF | TGTGCCAGTAGTATAGGCAGCACCATAGCCAGCCCCCAGCATTTT
TRBJ1-5 | . | TRBV6-6 | . | CASSYSSGYRPQHF | TGTGCCAGCAGTTACTCGAGCGGTTATAGGCCCCAGCATTTT
TRBJ2-1 | . | TRBV28 | TRBD2 | CASSDPSGGSYNEQFF | TGTGCCAGCAGCGACCCCAGTGGCGGGAGCTACAATGAGCAGTTCTTC
TRBJ1-2 | . | TRBV19 | TRBD1 | CASSPLPFPGTGVYGYTF | TGTGCCAGTAGTCCCTTGCCCTTCCCCGGGACAGGGGTCTATGGCTACACCTTC
TRBJ1-5 | . | TRBV4-1 | . | CASSQVGVRGQPQHF | TGCGCCAGCAGCCAAGTTGGGGTAAGGGGTCAGCCCCAGCATTTT
TRBJ2-7 | . | TRBV7-2 | . | CASSLAHLISEQYF | TGTGCCAGCAGCTTAGCGCATTTAATCTCCGAGCAGTACTTC
TRBJ1-1 | . | TRBV11-2 | . | CASSLGVRGPEGTEAFF | TGTGCCAGCAGCTTAGGGGTCAGGGGTCCTGAAGGCACTGAAGCTTTCTTT
TRBJ1-5 | . | TRBV7-2 | . | CASSLDKSNQPQHF | TGTGCCAGCAGCTTAGACAAGAGCAATCAGCCCCAGCATTTT
TRBJ2-3 | . | TRBV5-6 | . | CASSLRGDTQYF | TGTGCCAGCAGCTTGAGGGGGGATACGCAGTATTTT
TRBJ2-2 | . | TRBV30 | TRBD2 | CAWSRLAGAGTGELFF | TGTGCCTGGAGTCGACTAGCGGGAGCAGGGACCGGGGAGCTGTTTTTT
TRBJ2-1 | . | TRBV4-3 | . | CASSQANNEQFF | TGCGCCAGCAGCCAGGCTAACAATGAGCAGTTCTTC
TRBJ2-3 | . | TRBV30 | . | CAWSGLASTDTQYF | TGTGCCTGGAGCGGACTCGCTAGCACAGATACGCAGTATTTT
TRBJ2-5 | . | TRBV5-6 | TRBD1 | CASSLVAGGSPKETQYF | TGTGCCAGCAGCTTGGTGGCAGGGGGCTCACCTAAAGAGACCCAGTACTTC
TRBJ1-1 | . | TRBV6-1 | . | CASIQRQSTEAFF | TGTGCCAGCATCCAGCGACAGAGCACTGAAGCTTTCTTT
TRBJ2-2 | . | TRBV5-4 | TRBD1 | CASSFPGGQGTNTGELFF | TGTGCCAGCAGCTTCCCCGGGGGACAGGGTACGAACACCGGGGAGCTGTTTTTT
TRBJ2-1 | . | TRBV10-3 | . | CAISPGFNEQFF | TGTGCCATCAGCCCGGGCTTCAATGAGCAGTTCTTC
TRBJ1-3 | . | TRBV19 | . | CASSLTDSFSGNTIYF | TGTGCCAGTAGTCTCACGGACAGCTTCTCTGGAAACACCATATATTTT
TRBJ2-1 | . | TRBV4-3 | TRBD2 | CASSPTSGKYNEQFF | TGCGCCAGCAGCCCGACTAGCGGGAAATACAATGAGCAGTTCTTC
TRBJ1-6 | . | TRBV25-1 | . | CASSMSINNSPLHF | TGTGCCAGCAGTATGTCAATTAATAATTCACCCCTCCACTTT
TRBJ2-1 | . | TRBV28 | . | CASSPAERNEQFF | TGTGCCAGCAGCCCCGCGGAACGCAATGAGCAGTTCTTC
TRBJ1-6 | . | TRBV5-1 | TRBD1 | CASSLEPTGGNSPLHF | TGCGCCAGCAGCTTAGAACCGACAGGGGGTAATTCACCCCTCCACTTT
TRBJ1-3 | . | TRBV19 | . | CATQWGKGNTIYF | TGTGCCACCCAGTGGGGGAAGGGAAACACCATATATTTT
TRBJ1-5 | . | TRBV6-5 | TRBD1 | CASSRGQANQPQHF | TGTGCCAGCAGTCGCGGACAGGCTAATCAGCCCCAGCATTTT
TRBJ2-7 | . | TRBV5-4 | . | CASSLDSVYEQYF | TGTGCCAGCAGCTTGGACAGTGTCTACGAGCAGTACTTC
TRBJ1-5 | . | TRBV6-1 | . | CASSEGGASNQPQHF | TGTGCCAGCAGTGAAGGGGGGGCTAGCAATCAGCCCCAGCATTTT
TRBJ2-4 | . | TRBV13 | . | CASSLGSPLTGLTKNIQYF | TGTGCCAGCAGCTTAGGGTCACCGCTTACAGGGTTGACCAAAAACATTCAGTACTTC
TRBJ2-7 | . | TRBV28 | TRBD2 | CASSSPSGGSSYEQYF | TGTGCCAGCAGTTCTCCTAGCGGGGGTAGCTCCTACGAGCAGTACTTC
TRBJ1-1 | . | TRBV14 | . | CASSPDRSKVVNTEAFF | TGTGCCAGCAGCCCTGACAGGTCTAAGGTGGTCAACACTGAAGCTTTCTTT
TRBJ2-7 | once | TRBV19 | . | CASSGLTGKTSYEQYF | TGTGCCAGTAGTGGTTTAACAGGGAAGACCTCCTACGAGCAGTACTTC
TRBJ1-4 | . | TRBV7-9 | . | CASSSTQVLRELFF | TGTGCCAGCAGCTCGACCCAAGTTTTACGAGAACTGTTTTTT
TRBJ1-2 | . | TRBV6-5 | . | CASSYSKLGGHGYTF | TGTGCCAGCAGTTACTCGAAGTTAGGAGGACATGGCTACACCTTC
TRBJ2-3 | . | TRBV10-1 | TRBD2 | CASSDILAGAKSTDTQYF | TGCGCCAGCAGTGATATACTAGCGGGGGCCAAAAGCACAGATACGCAGTATTTT
TRBJ1-5 | . | TRBV5-6 | TRBD1 | CASSLAGGSNQPQHF | TGTGCCAGCAGCTTGGCAGGGGGAAGCAATCAGCCCCAGCATTTT
TRBJ1-2 | . | TRBV5-1 | . | CASSFRDEYGYTF | TGCGCCAGCAGCTTCCGGGACGAATATGGCTACACCTTC
TRBJ1-5 | . | TRBV7-8 | TRBD1 | CASSLGDRENQPQHF | TGTGCCAGCAGCTTAGGAGACAGGGAAAATCAGCCCCAGCATTTT
TRBJ1-2 | . | TRBV18 | . | CASSGIDYGYTF | TGTGCCAGCTCAGGGATCGACTATGGCTACACCTTC
TRBJ2-1 | . | TRBV7-9 | . | CASSLSQFSYNEQFF | TGTGCCAGCAGCTTATCTCAGTTCTCCTACAATGAGCAGTTCTTC
TRBJ2-3 | . | TRBV4-3 | . | CASSQWGDTQYF | TGCGCCAGCAGCCAGTGGGGGGATACGCAGTATTTT
TRBJ2-7 | . | TRBV7-9 | TRBD1 | CASSKRLPGTGPYEQYF | TGTGCCAGCAGTAAACGACTCCCCGGGACAGGGCCATACGAGCAGTACTTC
TRBJ2-5 | . | TRBV19 | . | CASSILAGLGTQYF | TGTGCCAGTAGTATTTTGGCAGGTTTAGGAACCCAGTACTTC